This paragraph reports one TCR beta chain. Its specificity is not known. Trimming took 4 bases from V and 3 from J, leaving 14 bases between them. CDR1 and CDR2 from the germline V gene are SGHDT and YYEEEE. The CDR3 is 14 residues long. The source of the sample is a study of T-cell memory formation after mild COVID-19. Overall study context: TCR clusters largely stayed donor specific.

cDNA libraries for TCR alpha and TCR beta, carrying sample barcodes and UMIs, came from 5'RACE with constant-segment primers. Using its own MiXCR run on the 5' RACE reads, TCRdb lists one record per CDR3 protein. This table holds over 400,000 distinct CDR3 sequences, about a quarter found once. Study findings and constraints: Clones contracting over day 15 to 85 were CD4/CD8 balanced, with later expanders leaning CD4+. Clones which contracted sat mainly in CM and EM if CD4+, and in EMRA if CD8+.

The sequence came from an adult woman who had mild COVID-19 (a few samples of this study predate the infection). Cell type and time point are not known. This rearrangement joins TRBV5-6 to TRBJ2-7; D is unresolved. Sequencing input: PBMCs or a T cell subset sorted from them (not recorded which). This CDR3 reads CASSADRGNYEQYF. CDR3 nucleotide sequence: TGTGCCAGCAGCGCGGACCGAGGAAACTACGAGCAGTACTTC.